The 27 T cell receptor beta chains below come from one sample, sequenced in a study of T-cell memory formation after mild COVID-19. TCRdb passed the 5' RACE reads through MiXCR, listing each CDR3 protein once. The sample includes approximately 570,000 distinct CDR3 sequences, approximately 18% of them seen just once. The sample taken for sequencing was PBMCs or a T cell subset sorted from them (not recorded which). These TCRs come from an adult woman who had mild COVID-19 (a few samples of this study predate the infection). Cell type and time point are not known.

In this sample, this clonotype turned up a few times. The chain recombines TRBV2 with TRBJ1-1, with D possibly being TRBD1 (5 bases). Germline V gene sequence: CDR1 SNHLY, CDR2 FYNNEI. This CDR3 contains 12 residues. Trimming cost V 7 bases and J 6 bases, with 12 bases left between them. The CDR3 protein is CASTTPGSEAFF. CDR3 DNA sequence: TGTGCCAGCACCACTCCAGGGTCTGAAGCTTTCTTT.

The chain recombines TRBV15 with TRBJ2-2; D is unresolved. Germline V gene sequence: CDR1 LNHNV, CDR2 YYDKDF (reference sequence). The CDR3 has 15 amino acids. V lost 3 bases to trimming and J lost 4 bases, with 12 bases between them. Here the CDR3 reads CATSRATDTTGELFF. The CDR3 DNA reads TGTGCCACCAGCAGGGCGACTGATACCACCGGGGAGCTGTTTTTT.

The chain recombines TRBV4-3 with TRBJ2-2; D is unresolved. The ends were cut back, 1 base at V and 2 bases at J, with 14 bases in the middle. The germline V gene encodes CDR1 LGHNA and CDR2 YSLEER. The CDR3 loop spans 17 amino acids. CDR3 sequence (DNA): TGCGCCAGCAGCCAAGTTGGTGTAGTGGACAACACCGGGGAGCTGTTTTTT. Translating gives CASSQVGVVDNTGELFF.

V usage is TRBV27 and J usage is TRBJ1-5; D gene ambiguous. Germline V gene lookup returns CDR1 MNHEY and CDR2 SMNVEV (reference sequence). This CDR3 is built from 16 residues. V lost 5 bases and J lost 0, with 14 bases in between. DNA for the CDR3: TGTGCCAGCAGTCTGAAACCGCACGATAGCAATCAGCCCCAGCATTTT. Its protein is CASSLKPHDSNQPQHF.

This rearrangement joins TRBV5-6 to TRBJ2-3; TRBD1 might be the D (6 bases). V was trimmed by 4 bases and J by 4 bases, leaving 16 bases between them. CDR1 is SGHDT, CDR2 YYEEEE, per germline. The CDR3 sequence is 15 residues long. CDR3 protein: CASSLTAGDPDTQYF. The CDR3 DNA reads TGTGCCAGCAGCCTTACTGCAGGGGATCCAGATACGCAGTATTTT.

The chain joins TRBV27 to TRBJ2-3; the match to TRBD2 covers 8 bases. CDR1 MNHEY and CDR2 SMNVEV come from the germline V gene (reference sequence). J lost 5 bases, V lost 6 bases, and 13 bases had no gene match. The CDR3 length is 16 residues. CDR3 protein: CASRLRIAGSGDTQYF. The CDR3 DNA sequence: TGTGCCAGCAGGCTTCGGATAGCGGGATCGGGAGATACGCAGTATTTT.

This clonotype was seen more than once but under ten times. The genes are TRBV18 and TRBJ2-1; possibly TRBD1 for D (6 bases). Between the trimmed V and J ends, which lost 1 base and 9 bases, there was a span of 19 bases. The V gene's germline CDR1 is KGHSH and CDR2 LQKENI. The CDR3 totals 16 residues. The chain's CDR3 is CASSPRFNREVGEQFF. The CDR3 coding sequence is TGTGCCAGCTCACCACGATTTAACAGGGAAGTCGGTGAGCAGTTCTTC. Supplemented by reference TRBV18 and TRBJ2-1, the full variable domain reads NAGVMQNPRHLVRRRGQEARLRCSPMKGHSHVYWYRQLPEEGLKFMVYLQKENIIDESGMPKERFSAEFPKEGPSILRIQQVVRGDSAAYFCASSPRFNREVGEQFFGPGTRLTVL.

The sample holds one count of this clonotype. This chain joins TRBV4-1 and TRBJ2-3; D gene unclear. Germline V gene data show CDR1 as MGHRA and CDR2 as YSYEKL. The V end was cut by 1 base, the J end by 4 bases, with 6 bases between. The CDR3 has 13 residues. The CDR3 is CASSQGPADTQYF. DNA for the CDR3: TGCGCCAGCAGCCAAGGCCCTGCAGATACGCAGTATTTT.

This clonotype was seen a few times. This chain connects TRBV7-9 to TRBJ1-5, with 7 positions matching TRBD1. The CDR3 is 17 amino acids. The V segment lost 0 bases and the J segment 6 bases; nucleotides outside the gene matches: 11. Germline loops: CDR1 SEHNR, CDR2 FQNEAQ (reference sequence). CDR3 bases: TGTGCCAGCAGCTTAGCATCAGGTCGACAGGGCGGTCAGCCCCAGCATTTT. Residues: CASSLASGRQGGQPQHF.

This chain links TRBV7-9 with TRBJ1-1; 7 positions agree with TRBD1. The CDR3 sequence is 15 residues long. Germline CDR1 is SEHNR and CDR2 is FQNEAQ (reference sequence). The V gene end was trimmed by 2 bases and the J gene end by 4 bases; junction bases not matched to a gene: 7. CDR3 sequence reads: CASSLLPGQSTEAFF. CDR3 nucleotide sequence: TGTGCCAGCAGCTTACTACCGGGACAGAGCACTGAAGCTTTCTTT.

This clonotype was detected ten times or more. The chain recombines TRBV5-1 with TRBJ2-1; D perhaps matches TRBD1 (6 bases). V lost 4 bases to trimming and J lost 5 bases, with 7 bases between them. The CDR3 is 12 residues long. The germline gives CDR1 SGHRS, CDR2 YFSETQ. The CDR3 region has the DNA TGCGCCAGCAGCGAGGGGGACAATGAGCAGTTCTTC. Protein sequence: CASSEGDNEQFF.

V usage is TRBV5-1 and J usage is TRBJ1-1, with TRBD1 matching 7 bases. There are 15 residues in the CDR3. The germline CDR1 and CDR2 sequences are SGHRS and YFSETQ. J gave up 3 bases and V 4 bases, and 9 bases lay outside the gene matches. Written as DNA, the CDR3 is TGCGCCAGCAGCAGGGGGCAGGAGGCGGACACTGAAGCTTTCTTT. Translation: CASSRGQEADTEAFF.

This clonotype was counted between two and nine times. This rearrangement joins TRBV29-1 to TRBJ2-7; TRBD1 agrees at 7 bases. After removal of 4 bases from V and 0 bases from J, the junction contained 6 bases not matched to a gene. The CDR3 runs to 14 residues. Germline loops: CDR1 SQVTM, CDR2 ANQGSEA. The CDR3 bases are TGCAGCGTTGGGAGGAACAGGGGCTCCTACGAGCAGTACTTC. This encodes CSVGRNRGSYEQYF.

This clonotype was counted a few times. The chain carries TRBV5-1 and TRBJ1-1, with TRBD1 matching over 8 bases. The J segment lost 1 base and the V segment lost 7 bases, leaving 6 bases of the junction unmatched. The germline gives CDR1 SGHRS, CDR2 YFSETQ. The CDR3 runs to 14 residues. The CDR3 bases are TGCGCCAGCGGCCCCGGGACAGGGAACACTGAAGCTTTCTTT. Translating it yields CASGPGTGNTEAFF.

V usage is TRBV12-3 or TRBV12-4 and J usage is TRBJ2-1; 7 bases match TRBD1. The CDR3 has 14 amino acids. Losses at the gene ends were 7 bases for V and 4 bases for J; bases not matched to a gene: 7. The CDR3 loop reads CASIRDSLYNEQFF. The CDR3 DNA is TGTGCCAGCATCCGGGACAGCCTTTACAATGAGCAGTTCTTC.

This clonotype has a handful of counts. This chain uses TRBV11-1 with TRBJ2-6, with 7 bases identical to TRBD2. The germline V gene has CDR1 SGHAT and CDR2 FQDESV (reference sequence). The CDR3 loop spans 17 amino acids. V lost 3 bases, J lost 0 bases, and 5 bases stayed unmatched. CDR3 in amino acids: CASSFGLADSGANVLTF. The CDR3 DNA follows: TGTGCCAGCAGCTTTGGTCTAGCGGACTCTGGGGCCAACGTCCTGACTTTC.

This chain connects TRBV6-5 to TRBJ2-7; TRBD2 agrees at 7 bases. Germline V CDR1 and CDR2: MNHEY, SVGAGI. The CDR3 totals 14 residues. The J segment lost 3 bases and the V segment lost 6 bases, leaving 8 bases of the junction unmatched. CDR3 protein: CASSSSSGRYEQYF. The CDR3 DNA is TGTGCCAGCAGCTCATCTAGCGGACGCTACGAGCAGTACTTC.

The J gene is TRBJ1-2, the V gene TRBV29-1; a possible D gene is TRBD1 (5 bases). Germline loops: CDR1 SQVTM, CDR2 ANQGSEA. The V and J ends lost 3 bases and 5 bases respectively, with 13 bases between them. The CDR3 covers 13 residues. The CDR3 coding sequence is TGCAGCGTTGACGAGAGGGGCCCGTATGGCTACACCTTC. It codes for CSVDERGPYGYTF.

This clonotype was picked up a small number of times. The rearrangement uses TRBV11-2 and TRBJ2-3, with D unresolved. Germline values: CDR1 SGHAT, CDR2 FQNNGV. CDR3 length: 12 residues. Between the trimmed V and J ends, which lost 5 bases and 5 bases, there was a span of 8 bases. In DNA form, the CDR3 reads TGTGCCAGCAGCCAAACGGGAGATACGCAGTATTTT. This translates into CASSQTGDTQYF.

There are a few counts of this clonotype. The V and J genes are TRBV20-1 and TRBJ1-2; perhaps TRBD1 as D (5 bases). CDR3 length: 14 amino acids. The V and J ends lost 0 bases and 8 bases respectively, with 16 bases between them. Germline-derived CDR1 and CDR2 are DFQATT and SNEGSKA (reference sequence). In DNA form, the CDR3 reads TGCAGTGCTAGAGATCGGACCAGGGTTCAGGGCTACACCTTC. Protein sequence: CSARDRTRVQGYTF.

This clonotype rates as medium-sized. V is TRBV12-3 or TRBV12-4 and J is TRBJ1-5; 8 bases match TRBD1. V lost 2 bases, J lost 6 bases, and 9 bases stayed unmatched. There are 16 residues in the CDR3. CDR3 DNA: TGTGCCAGCAGTTTAACGACAGGGGTGGGGTTTCAGCCCCAGCATTTT. The encoded protein is CASSLTTGVGFQPQHF.

This clonotype was recorded a few times. The chain links TRBV19 to TRBJ2-7, with D possibly matching TRBD1 (6 bases). Trimming took off 5 bases at V and 0 bases at J, with 14 bases between the two ends. This CDR3 comprises 15 residues. CDR1 and CDR2 from the germline V gene are LNHDA and SQIVND (reference sequence). CDR3 nucleotide sequence: TGTGCCAGTAGTTTCCGGACAGCAAGCTCCTACGAGCAGTACTTC. Translating gives CASSFRTASSYEQYF.

The rearrangement links TRBV7-9 to TRBJ2-3, with 7 bases matching TRBD2. Germline-derived CDR1 and CDR2 are SEHNR and FQNEAQ (reference sequence). V was pared by 10 bases and J by 3 bases, with 10 bases of the junction left unmatched. The CDR3 runs 14 residues. The CDR3 nucleotides are TGTGCCACCAGGGCTAGCGGTATGACAGATACGCAGTATTTT. Encoded protein: CATRASGMTDTQYF.

The V call is TRBV5-1, the J call TRBJ2-7; either TRBD1 or TRBD2 may supply D (5 bases each). Germline CDR1 is SGHRS and CDR2 is YFSETQ. The ends were cut back, 3 bases at V and 5 bases at J, with 15 bases in the middle. The CDR3 is 14 amino acids. CDR3 nucleotide sequence: TGCGCCAGCAGCTGGACAATAGACGGGGACGAGCAGTACTTC. Its protein is CASSWTIDGDEQYF.

This sequence joins TRBV7-9 and TRBJ2-5; D is unresolved. This CDR3 has 13 amino acids. Trimming cost V 3 bases and J 3 bases, with 8 bases left between them. Germline CDR1 and CDR2: SEHNR and FQNEAQ (reference sequence). Here the CDR3 reads CASSFSSEETQYF. The CDR3 DNA sequence: TGTGCCAGCAGCTTTTCTTCTGAAGAGACCCAGTACTTC.

This clonotype turned up a few times. Compared with germline, one end of the junction differs, possibly owing to a read error. This sequence joins TRBV5-1 and TRBJ1-1; 9 positions match TRBD1. The CDR3 loop spans 13 amino acids. CDR1 and CDR2 (germline): SGHRS, YFSETQ. The CDR3 DNA follows: TGCGCCAGCAGCTGGGGACAGGGACCTGAACCTTTCTTT. Protein product: CASSWGQGPEPFF.

A few counts support this clonotype. The V call is TRBV10-3, the J call TRBJ2-1; no clear D. There are 12 residues in the CDR3. Germline V CDR1 and CDR2: ENHRY, SYGVKD. The V end lost 2 bases, the J end lost 10 bases, and 9 bases lay between the germline ends. CDR3 residues: CAISEVRTEQFF. CDR3 nucleotide sequence: TGTGCCATCAGTGAGGTCCGGACGGAGCAGTTCTTC.